The 10 T cell receptor beta chains given below trace back to one sample, sequenced in a study of blood T cell repertoires in COVID-19. The assay was immunoSEQ multiplex PCR, and TCRdb's table has in-frame clones only and misses some. Found here are 150,000 to 200,000 clones, about 88% of them singletons; the top ten hold approximately 6.5%. The material sequenced was peripheral blood. These receptors were collected from a woman of 80 years or more in a cohort sampled during active or convalescent COVID-19.

The CDR3 DNA follows: TGTGCCAGCAGTCCTTCTCCCCGCGGGTCTAACTATGGCTACACCTTC. Protein: CASSPSPRGSNYGYTF. The V gene is TRBV27, the J gene TRBJ1-2; D ambiguous. The V gene's germline CDR1 is MNHEY and CDR2 SMNVEV (reference sequence). The length of the CDR3 is 16 residues. V was trimmed by 5 bases and J by 0 bases, leaving 16 bases between them.

This clone was counted a few times. The chain carries TRBV6-5 and TRBJ2-3; TRBD2 aligns across 7 bases. The CDR3 loop spans 15 amino acids. Trimming at V came to 2 bases and at J to 5 bases, leaving 7 bases not matched to a gene. Germline CDR1 reads MNHEY; CDR2 reads SVGAGI. The CDR3 region has the DNA TGTGCCAGCAGTTACCGAGCGGGGTTAAGAGATACGCAGTATTTT. This translates into CASSYRAGLRDTQYF.

The chain carries TRBV5-1 and TRBJ2-3; D perhaps matches TRBD2 (5 bases). This CDR3 region has 16 residues. Germline CDR1 reads SGHRS; CDR2 reads YFSETQ. Trimming cost V 2 bases and J 0 bases, with 13 bases left between them. CDR3 amino acids: CASSLGLPVSTDTQYF. The CDR3 coding sequence is TGCGCCAGCAGCTTAGGACTCCCAGTCAGCACAGATACGCAGTATTTT.

This clone has only a few counts. The same CDR3 arises from other DNA sequences in this sample as well. The gene calls are TRBV7-9 and TRBJ1-5; 7 bases are a match to TRBD1. Trimming removed 4 bases from V and 7 bases from J; junction bases left unmatched: 4. Per the germline V gene, CDR1 is SEHNR and CDR2 is FQNEAQ (reference sequence). This CDR3 has 13 residues. The CDR3: CASSSTGNQPQHF. CDR3 bases: TGTGCCAGCAGCTCGACAGGGAACCAGCCCCAGCATTTT.

The rearrangement joins TRBV6-2 or TRBV6-3 to TRBJ2-1; 7 nucleotides line up with TRBD1. CDR1 and CDR2 (germline): MNHEY, SVGEGT. V shed 2 bases and J 8 bases; nucleotides not matched to a gene: 9. The CDR3 sequence is 15 residues long. The CDR3 loop reads CASSYTGTVRDEQFF. The CDR3 region has the DNA TGTGCCAGCAGTTACACAGGGACAGTTAGGGATGAGCAGTTCTTC.

The rearrangement uses TRBV5-4 and TRBJ1-1; D gene uncertain. CDR1 SGHNT and CDR2 YYREEE come from the germline V gene (reference sequence). This CDR3 comprises 17 residues. The V gene lost 0 bases and the J gene lost 1 base, with 16 bases spanning the gap. CDR3 protein: CASSLEPRQRKNTEAFF. The CDR3 DNA sequence: TGTGCCAGCAGCTTGGAACCTAGGCAACGAAAGAACACTGAAGCTTTCTTT.

This chain joins TRBV27 and TRBJ1-2; the D gene is possibly TRBD1 (5 bases). This CDR3 contains 14 residues. V lost 8 bases, J lost 6 bases, and 19 bases lay in between. CDR1 and CDR2 from the germline V gene are MNHEY and SMNVEV (reference sequence). The CDR3 loop is CASVPTERFHGYTF. For the CDR3, the DNA is TGTGCCAGCGTCCCGACAGAGCGCTTTCATGGCTACACCTTC.

The rearrangement links TRBV18 to TRBJ1-5; unclear D gene. CDR3 size: 15 residues. V lost 2 bases and J lost 0, with 8 bases in between. Germline loops: CDR1 KGHSH, CDR2 LQKENI. Written as DNA, the CDR3 is TGTGCCAGCTCACCAGGTCAACTTAGCAATCAGCCCCAGCATTTT. This codes for CASSPGQLSNQPQHF.

The chain has TRBV10-3 and TRBJ2-3, with TRBD2 identical over 9 bases. The germline V gene has CDR1 ENHRY and CDR2 SYGVKD. After removal of 8 bases from V and 8 bases from J, the junction contained 11 bases not matched to a gene. This CDR3 contains 14 residues. In DNA, the CDR3 is TGTGCCATCTCGGGGACTAGCCGTTTAGGTACGCAGTATTTT. Residues: CAISGTSRLGTQYF.

The chain couples TRBV30 to TRBJ2-7, with 7 bases aligning to TRBD1. The CDR3 sequence is 15 residues long. J was trimmed by 1 base and V by 0 bases; bases with no gene match: 6. Germline assignment: CDR1 GTSNPN and CDR2 SVGIG (reference sequence). CDR3 nucleotide sequence: TGTGCCTGGAGTGTACCCGGCAGGGGGTCCTACGAGCAGTACTTC. Residues: CAWSVPGRGSYEQYF.